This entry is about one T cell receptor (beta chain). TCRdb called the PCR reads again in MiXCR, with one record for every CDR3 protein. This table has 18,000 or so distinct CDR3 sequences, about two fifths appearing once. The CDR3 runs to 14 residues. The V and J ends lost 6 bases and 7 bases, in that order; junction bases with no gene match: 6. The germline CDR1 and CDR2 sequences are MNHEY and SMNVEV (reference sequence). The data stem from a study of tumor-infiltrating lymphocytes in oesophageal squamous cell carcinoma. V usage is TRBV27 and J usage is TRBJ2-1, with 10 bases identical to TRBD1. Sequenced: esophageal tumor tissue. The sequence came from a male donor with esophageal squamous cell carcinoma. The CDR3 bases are TGTGCCAGCAGAAGTGGGACAGGGGTGAATGAGCAGTTCTTC. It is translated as CASRSGTGVNEQFF.